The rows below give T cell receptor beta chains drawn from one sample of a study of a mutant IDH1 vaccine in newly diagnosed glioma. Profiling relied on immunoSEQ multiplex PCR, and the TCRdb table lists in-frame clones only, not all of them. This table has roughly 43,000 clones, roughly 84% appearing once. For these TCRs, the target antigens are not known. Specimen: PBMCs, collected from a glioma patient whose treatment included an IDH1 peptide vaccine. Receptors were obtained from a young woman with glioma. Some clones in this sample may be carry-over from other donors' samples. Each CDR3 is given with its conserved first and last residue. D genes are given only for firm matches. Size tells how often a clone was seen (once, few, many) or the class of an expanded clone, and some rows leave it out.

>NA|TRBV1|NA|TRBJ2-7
TGCACCAGCAGCCATTCAAGAACTTTTCCCGGCCTAGCGGGGGGAGGATTTCGCGAGCAGTACTTC
CTSSHSRTFPGLAGGGFREQYF
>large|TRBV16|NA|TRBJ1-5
TGTGCCAGCAGCCAATCGGACAGAGGGAATCAGCCCCAGCATTTT
CASSQSDRGNQPQHF
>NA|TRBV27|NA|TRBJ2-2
TGTGCCAGCAGAGGAGCCGGGACGCAGCGGACCGGGGAGCTGTTTTTT
CASRGAGTQRTGELFF
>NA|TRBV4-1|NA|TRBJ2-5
TGCGCCAGCAGCCAAGATCGATGGGGGCAGTACGGGCAGTACTTC
CASSQDRWGQYGQYF
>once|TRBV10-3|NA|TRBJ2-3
TGTGCCATCAGAGAGGGACTTTCTAGCACAGATACGCAGTATTTT
CAIREGLSSTDTQYF
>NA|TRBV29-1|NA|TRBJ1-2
TGCAGCGTTGTCGAGGGAAATGGCTACACCTTC
CSVVEGNGYTF
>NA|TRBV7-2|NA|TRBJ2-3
TGTGCCAGCAGCCCAGGGCCCCAGGGCCCCCCAGATACGCAGTATTTT
CASSPGPQGPPDTQYF
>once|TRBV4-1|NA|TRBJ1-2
TGCGCCAGCAGCCTGACAGTCCATTCTTATGGCTACACCTTC
CASSLTVHSYGYTF
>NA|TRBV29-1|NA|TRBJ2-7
TGCAGCGTCGAATCGGATTTAACCTACGAGCAGTACTTC
CSVESDLTYEQYF
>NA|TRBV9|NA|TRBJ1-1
TGTGCCAGCAGCGTAGATTGGGCGACAGCCATTGAAGCTTTCTTT
CASSVDWATAIEAFF
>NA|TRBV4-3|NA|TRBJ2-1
TGCGCCAGCAGCCAAGTAGGCAGTTCCTACAATGAGCAGTTCTTC
CASSQVGSSYNEQFF
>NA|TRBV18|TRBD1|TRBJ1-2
TGTGCCAGCTCACCGTCTGGACAGGGGTCGGGCTACACCTTC
CASSPSGQGSGYTF
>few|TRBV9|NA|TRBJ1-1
TGTGCCAGCAGCGTAGGGGTCAAGGGCGGTGTAGCTTTCTTT
CASSVGVKGGVAFF
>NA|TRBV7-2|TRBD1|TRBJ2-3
TGTGCCAGCAGCTTCCGGACAGGGGGGACAGATACGCAGTATTTT
CASSFRTGGTDTQYF
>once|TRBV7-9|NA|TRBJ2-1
TGTGCCAGCAGCCTAGGGGCGAAACAGGGGAGGGGTTACAATGAGCAGTTCTTC
CASSLGAKQGRGYNEQFF
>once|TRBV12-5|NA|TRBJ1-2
TGTGCTAGTGGTTTGGAGGCAGGGGCGAACTATGGCTACACCTTC
CASGLEAGANYGYTF
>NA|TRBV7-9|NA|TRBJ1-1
TGTGCCAGCAGCCAGAACACTGAAGCTTTCTTT
CASSQNTEAFF
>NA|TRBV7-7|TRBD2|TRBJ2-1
TGTGCCAGCAGCCGAACTAGCGGGGGGAGCAATGAGCAGTTCTTC
CASSRTSGGSNEQFF
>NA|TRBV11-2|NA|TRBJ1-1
TGTGCCAGCAGCCAAGGGGGGATTGAAGCTTTCTTT
CASSQGGIEAFF
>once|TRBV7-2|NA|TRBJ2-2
TGTGCCAGCAGCTTCTCGTGGAGGGGGGCCGGGGAGCTGTTTTTT
CASSFSWRGAGELFF
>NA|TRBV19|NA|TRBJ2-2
TGTGCCAGTAGTCAGAACACCGGGGAGCTGTTTTTT
CASSQNTGELFF
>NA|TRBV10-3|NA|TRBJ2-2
TGTGCCATCAGTGAGATGGGGGCGGCCGGGGAGCTGTTTTTT
CAISEMGAAGELFF
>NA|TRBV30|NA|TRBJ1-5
TGTGCCTGGAGTGTAGGATGGGGGAATCAGCCCCAGCATTTT
CAWSVGWGNQPQHF
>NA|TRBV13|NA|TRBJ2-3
TGTGCCAGCAGCTTAGAGGGCCAACTAGAAGTAAAGACAGATACGCAGTATTTT
CASSLEGQLEVKTDTQYF
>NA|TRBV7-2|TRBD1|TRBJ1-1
TGTGCCAGCAGCTTAGGGGACAGCGTGACCCTTTACCCCACTGAAGCTTTCTTT
CASSLGDSVTLYPTEAFF
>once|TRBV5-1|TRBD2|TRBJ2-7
TGCGCCAGCAGCTTGGTTTCTAGCGGAAACTACGAGCAGTACTTC
CASSLVSSGNYEQYF
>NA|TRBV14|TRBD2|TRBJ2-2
TGTGCCAGCAGTCCAATCGAACGACGACTAGCGCGCGGGGAGCTGTTTTTT
CASSPIERRLARGELFF
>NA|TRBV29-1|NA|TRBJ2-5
TGCAGCGTTAGTGGACACGCGGGGGAGACCCAGTACTTC
CSVSGHAGETQYF
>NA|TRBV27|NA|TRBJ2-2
TGTGCCAGCAGAATAGTACAGGGTTTTGGCGGGGAGCTGTTTTTT
CASRIVQGFGGELFF
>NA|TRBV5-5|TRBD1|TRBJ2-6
TGTGCCAGCAGCTCCATCCCCGGACAGGGAGTAGCTGGGGCCAACGTCCTGACTTTC
CASSSIPGQGVAGANVLTF
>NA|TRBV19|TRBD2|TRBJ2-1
TGTGCCAGTAGTCCGACTAGCGGGAGGGCCAATGAGCAGTTCTTC
CASSPTSGRANEQFF
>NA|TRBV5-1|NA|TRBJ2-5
TGCGCCAGCAGCTTTGAGGAGACCCAGTACTTC
CASSFEETQYF
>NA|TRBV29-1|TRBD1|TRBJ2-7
TGCAGCGTTGAAGGGGCGGGACAGGGATTTGGCTCCTACGAGCAGTACTTC
CSVEGAGQGFGSYEQYF
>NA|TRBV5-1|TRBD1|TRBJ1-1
TGCGCCAGCAGCTTGGAGGGGACAGGTTCCACTGAAGCTTTCTTT
CASSLEGTGSTEAFF
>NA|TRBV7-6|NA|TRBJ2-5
TGTGCCAGCAGCTTAGTCCAAGAGACCCAGTACTTC
CASSLVQETQYF
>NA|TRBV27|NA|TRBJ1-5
TGTGCCAGCAGTTTAGAAAGTGTCAATCAGCCCCAGCATTTT
CASSLESVNQPQHF
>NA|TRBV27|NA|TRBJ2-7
TGTGCCAGCAGTTTATGGGGTTACGAGCAGTACTTC
CASSLWGYEQYF
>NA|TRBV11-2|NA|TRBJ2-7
TGTGCCAGCAGCTTAGATCTAGGGGAGACCTACGAGCAGTACTTC
CASSLDLGETYEQYF
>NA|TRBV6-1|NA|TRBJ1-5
TGTGCCAGCAGTGAAGCCGCAGGGAGCAATCAGCCCCAGCATTTT
CASSEAAGSNQPQHF
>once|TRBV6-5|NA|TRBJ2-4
TGTGCCAGCAGTTACTCGTGGAGTCGGGCCAAAAACATTCAGTACTTC
CASSYSWSRAKNIQYF
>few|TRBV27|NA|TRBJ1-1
TGTGCCAGCAGTCCCCAAGGGGACCTGAACACTGAAGCTTTCTTT
CASSPQGDLNTEAFF
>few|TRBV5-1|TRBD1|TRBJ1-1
TGCGCCAGCAGTCTCAGGGGGAATGAGGGCGCGAAAGCTTTCTTT
CASSLRGNEGAKAFF
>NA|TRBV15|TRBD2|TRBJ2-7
TGTGCCACCAGCAGAGTACGCGGGAGTGCAGACGAGCAGTACTTC
CATSRVRGSADEQYF
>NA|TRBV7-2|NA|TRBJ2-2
TGTGCCAGCAGCTTAGAATGGTTGGTCGGGGAGCTGTTTTTT
CASSLEWLVGELFF
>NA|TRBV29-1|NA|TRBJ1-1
TGCAGCGTTGCGGGGGTTCCTTTCTTT
CSVAGVPFF
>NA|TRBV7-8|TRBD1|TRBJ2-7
TGTGCCAGCAGCTTAGCGCTGGGGACCCGGACAGGGACCACCTACGAGCAGTACTTC
CASSLALGTRTGTTYEQYF
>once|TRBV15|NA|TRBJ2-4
TGTGCCACCAGCAGAGATGGGCTGGCCAAAAACATTCAGTACTTC
CATSRDGLAKNIQYF
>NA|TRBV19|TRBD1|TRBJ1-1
TGTGCCAGTAGTATTAAGGGACAGATGAACACTGAAGCTTTCTTT
CASSIKGQMNTEAFF
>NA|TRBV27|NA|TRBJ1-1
TGTGCCAGCAGTTTATCTAGGGGACTGAACACTGAAGCTTTCTTT
CASSLSRGLNTEAFF
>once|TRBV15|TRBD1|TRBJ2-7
TGTGCCACCAGCAGAGAACAGGGGATAGGCGAGCAGTACTTC
CATSREQGIGEQYF
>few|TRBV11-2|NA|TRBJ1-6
TGTGCCAGCAGCTTAGCGGGAGATTATAATTCACCCCTCCACTTT
CASSLAGDYNSPLHF
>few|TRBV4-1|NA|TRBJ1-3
TGCGCCAGCAGCCTCAGTGGAAACACCATATATTTT
CASSLSGNTIYF